This T cell receptor (beta chain) was sequenced in a study of cytotoxic CD8 clonotypes in ibrutinib-treated CLL (dated by TCRdb to the early 2020s). A note on the overall study: In this cohort, around 15 patients were treatment-naive and approximately 10 were relapsed/refractory, while around 18 had unmutated IGHV. Responses were partial in roughly 25 patients and complete in 2; after median approximately 67 months follow-up, some 15 stayed in remission and roughly twelve progressed. The response samples were drawn at a median of approximately 11 months into treatment, with a range of roughly 6 to 40 months. Samples averaged around 280,000 productive templates and tens of thousands of productive rearrangements. Of the 90 or so participants in the trial, 25 to 30 had longitudinal samples available. Cryopreserved peripheral blood mononuclear cells were collected at three points: before therapy, at response, and at either sustained remission or disease progression.

The germline V gene (reference sequence) yields SSHAT for CDR1 and FNYEAQ for CDR2. From cysteine to phenylalanine, the CDR3 is 13 amino acids long. Only the CDR3 DNA stays, 39 bases, in frame from base 1. For TCR beta library preparation, approximately 2 micrograms of genomic DNA were isolated from cryopreserved PBMCs. High-throughput TCR beta sequencing was performed on longitudinal blood samples from CLL patients receiving ibrutinib monotherapy. Patients were enrolled in a phase 2 open-label single-center ibrutinib monotherapy trial. A MiSeq instrument was used for deep resolution sequencing, which targeted depths ranging from 1 in 1 million up to 1 in 200,000 T cells, with coverage averaging 10x for each clonotype. The immunoSEQ hsTCRB Kit was used to generate the TCR beta libraries. Per the authors' processing: Data were analyzed with ImmunoSEQ Data Assistant and ImmunoSEQ Analyzer, with V, D and J genes assigned per IMGT definitions. Clonality, which ranges from 0 to 1, was calculated as one minus the normalized Shannon entropy of productive rearrangement frequencies. Only overrepresented clonotypes making up at least 0.05% of each patient's repertoire were included in the public clonotype analysis. Repertoires from roughly 13 age-matched healthy donors in immuneACCESS were used as clonality controls. TCRdb retrieved this table from immuneACCESS and kept in-frame rearrangements only. Not all clones are present; in checked studies, unresolved V genes account for under half, and no reason is known for the remainder. That table supplies the V and J calls and clone size; D and trimming were determined from the DNA. Recorded for this sample are about 17,000 clones; approximately 80% of them occurred a single time. The ten largest make up about 17% of the sample.

Study-wide conclusions, independent of this receptor: Public clonotypes were rare and either shrank or stayed stable during treatment, and the rise in clonality at ibrutinib response reflected expansion of private clonotypes. At ibrutinib response clonality went up, during sustained remission it held steady, and at progression it dropped back toward baseline. Baseline clonality exceeded that of age-matched healthy donors and correlated strongly with circulating CD8+ T-cell counts. Sampling times were not matched between sustained-remission and progressing patients, and lymph node repertoires were not studied.

The count of this clone is one. Its antigen specificity is not known. One end of the junction fails to match germline, which may point to a read error. The source of this sequence is a human donor with chronic lymphocytic leukemia. Sample: PBMCs, taken before ibrutinib treatment. Recombination linked TRBV7-7 to TRBJ2-1, and the D gene may be TRBD1, 5 bases matching. The bases are TGTGCTAGCAGCTTGGCTCAGGGCAATGAGCAGTTCTTC. Translated, it gives CASSLAQGNEQFF.